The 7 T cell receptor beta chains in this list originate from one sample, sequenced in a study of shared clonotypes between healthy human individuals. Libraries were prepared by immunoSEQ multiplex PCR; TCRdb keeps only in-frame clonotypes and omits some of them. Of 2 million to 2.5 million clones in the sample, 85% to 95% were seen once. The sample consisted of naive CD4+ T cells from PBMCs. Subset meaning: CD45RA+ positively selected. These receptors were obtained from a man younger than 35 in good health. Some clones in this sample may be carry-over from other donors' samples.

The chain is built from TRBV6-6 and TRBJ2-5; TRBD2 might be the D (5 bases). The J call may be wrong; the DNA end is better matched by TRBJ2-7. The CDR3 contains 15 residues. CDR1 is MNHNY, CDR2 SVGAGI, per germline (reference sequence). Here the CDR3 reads CASSRGRTSSYEQYF. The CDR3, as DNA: TGTGCCAGCAGTCGCGGACGAACTAGCTCCTACGAGCAGTACTTC.

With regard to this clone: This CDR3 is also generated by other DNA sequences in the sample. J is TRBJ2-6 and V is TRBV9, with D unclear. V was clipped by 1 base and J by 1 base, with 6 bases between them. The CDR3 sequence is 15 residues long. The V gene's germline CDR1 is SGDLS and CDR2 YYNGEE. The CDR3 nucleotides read TGTGCCAGCAGCGTAACCGGGTCTGGGGCCAACGTCCTGACTTTC. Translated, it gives CASSVTGSGANVLTF.

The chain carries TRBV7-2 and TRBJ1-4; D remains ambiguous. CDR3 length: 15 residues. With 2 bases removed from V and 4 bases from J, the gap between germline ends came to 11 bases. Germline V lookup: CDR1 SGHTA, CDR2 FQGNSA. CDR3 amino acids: CASSLSSNFNEKLFF. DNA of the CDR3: TGTGCCAGCAGCTTAAGTTCCAATTTTAATGAAAAACTGTTTTTT. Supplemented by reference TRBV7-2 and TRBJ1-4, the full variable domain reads GAGVSQSPSNKVTEKGKDVELRCDPISGHTALYWYRQSLGQGLEFLIYFQGNSAPDKSGLPSDRFSAERTGGSVSTLTIQRTQQEDSAVYLCASSLSSNFNEKLFFGSGTQLSVL.

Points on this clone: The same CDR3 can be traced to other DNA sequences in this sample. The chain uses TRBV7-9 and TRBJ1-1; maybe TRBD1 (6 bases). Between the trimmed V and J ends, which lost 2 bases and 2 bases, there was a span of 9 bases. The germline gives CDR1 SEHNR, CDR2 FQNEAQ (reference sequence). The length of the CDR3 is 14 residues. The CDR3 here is CASSLQGPNTEAFF. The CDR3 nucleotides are TGTGCCAGCAGCTTACAGGGGCCAAACACTGAAGCTTTCTTT.

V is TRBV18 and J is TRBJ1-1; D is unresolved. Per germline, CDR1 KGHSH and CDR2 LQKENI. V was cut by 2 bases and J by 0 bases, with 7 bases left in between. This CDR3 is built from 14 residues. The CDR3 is CASSPRAVNTEAFF. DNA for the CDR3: TGTGCCAGCTCACCAAGGGCTGTGAACACTGAAGCTTTCTTT.

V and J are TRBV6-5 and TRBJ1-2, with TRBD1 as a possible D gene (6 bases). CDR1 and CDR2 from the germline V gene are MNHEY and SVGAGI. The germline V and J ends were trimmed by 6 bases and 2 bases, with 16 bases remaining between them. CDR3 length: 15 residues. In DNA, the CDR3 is TGTGCCAGCAGCCCCTCTGGGACAAAGAACTATGGCTACACCTTC. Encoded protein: CASSPSGTKNYGYTF.

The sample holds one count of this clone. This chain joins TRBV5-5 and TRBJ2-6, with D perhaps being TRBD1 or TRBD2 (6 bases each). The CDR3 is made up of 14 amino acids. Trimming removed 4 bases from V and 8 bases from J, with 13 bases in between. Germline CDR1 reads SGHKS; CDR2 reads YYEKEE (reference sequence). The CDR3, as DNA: TGTGCCAGCAGCCCGCAAGGGGGGTCCAACGTCCTGACTTTC. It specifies CASSPQGGSNVLTF. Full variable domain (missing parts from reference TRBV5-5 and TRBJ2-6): DAGVTQSPTHLIKTRGQQVTLRCSPISGHKSVSWYQQVLGQGPQFIFQYYEKEERGRGNFPDRFSARQFPNYSSELNVNALLLGDSALYLCASSPQGGSNVLTFGAGSRLTVL.